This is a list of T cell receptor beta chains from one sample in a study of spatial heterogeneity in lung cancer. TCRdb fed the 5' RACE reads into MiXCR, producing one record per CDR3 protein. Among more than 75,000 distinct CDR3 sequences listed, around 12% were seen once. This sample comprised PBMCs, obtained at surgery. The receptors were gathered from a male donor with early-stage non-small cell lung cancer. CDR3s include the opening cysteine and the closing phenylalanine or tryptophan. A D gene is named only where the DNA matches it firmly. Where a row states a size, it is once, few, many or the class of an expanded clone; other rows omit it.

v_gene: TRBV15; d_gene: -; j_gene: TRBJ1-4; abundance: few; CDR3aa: CATSRNRVGEKLFF; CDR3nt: TGTGCCACCAGCAGAAACAGGGTGGGTGAAAAACTGTTTTTT
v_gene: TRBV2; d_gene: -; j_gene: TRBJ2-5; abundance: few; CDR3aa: CASSTSPETQYF; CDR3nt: TGTGCCAGCAGTACTAGTCCGGAGACCCAGTACTTC
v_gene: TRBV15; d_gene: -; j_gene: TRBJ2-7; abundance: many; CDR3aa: CATSRELSYEQYF; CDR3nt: TGTGCCACCAGCAGAGAACTATCCTACGAGCAGTACTTC
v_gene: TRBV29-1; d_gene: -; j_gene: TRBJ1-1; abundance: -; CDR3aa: CSVERQTNTEAFF; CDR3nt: TGCAGCGTTGAAAGGCAGACGAACACTGAAGCTTTCTTT
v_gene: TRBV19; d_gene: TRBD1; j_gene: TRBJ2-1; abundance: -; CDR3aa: CASSTGTAYNEQFF; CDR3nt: TGTGCCAGTAGTACAGGGACAGCCTACAATGAGCAGTTCTTC
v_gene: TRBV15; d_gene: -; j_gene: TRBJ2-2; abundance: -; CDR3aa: CATSRDWTGELFF; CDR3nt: TGTGCCACCAGCAGAGATTGGACCGGGGAGCTGTTTTTT
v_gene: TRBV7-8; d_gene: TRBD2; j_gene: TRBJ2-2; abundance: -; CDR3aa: CASSAFTSDTGELFF; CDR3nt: TGTGCCAGCAGCGCTTTTACTAGCGACACCGGGGAGCTGTTTTTT
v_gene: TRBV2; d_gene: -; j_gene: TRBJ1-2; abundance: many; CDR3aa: CASRAAGQTSGYTF; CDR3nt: TGTGCCAGCAGGGCCGCCGGACAGACCTCTGGCTACACCTTC
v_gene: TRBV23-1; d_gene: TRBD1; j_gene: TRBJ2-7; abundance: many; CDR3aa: CASSRPSGTGDYEQYF; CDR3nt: TGCGCCAGCAGCCGCCCATCCGGGACAGGAGATTACGAGCAGTACTTC
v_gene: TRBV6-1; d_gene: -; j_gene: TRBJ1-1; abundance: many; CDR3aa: CASTLGRENTEAFF; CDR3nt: TGTGCCAGCACCTTAGGACGGGAGAACACTGAAGCTTTCTTT
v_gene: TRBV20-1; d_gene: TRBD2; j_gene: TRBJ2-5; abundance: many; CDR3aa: CSARDFSGGRGETQYF; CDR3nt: TGCAGTGCTAGAGATTTTAGCGGGGGAAGGGGAGAGACCCAGTACTTC
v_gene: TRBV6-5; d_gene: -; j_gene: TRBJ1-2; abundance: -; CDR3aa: CASSTGEGSYGYTF; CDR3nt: TGTGCCAGCAGTACGGGGGAAGGCAGCTATGGCTACACCTTC
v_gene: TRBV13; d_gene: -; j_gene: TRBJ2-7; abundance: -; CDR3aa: CASSLGGTEQYF; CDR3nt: TGTGCCAGCAGCCTAGGCGGGACCGAGCAGTACTTC
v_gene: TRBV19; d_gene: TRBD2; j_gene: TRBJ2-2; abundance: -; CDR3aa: CASGLAPGELFF; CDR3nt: TGTGCCAGCGGACTAGCTCCCGGGGAGCTGTTTTTT
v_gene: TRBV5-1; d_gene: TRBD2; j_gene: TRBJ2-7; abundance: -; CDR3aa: CASSLGASGGSYEQYF; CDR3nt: TGCGCCAGCAGCCTGGGGGCTAGCGGGGGTTCCTACGAGCAGTACTTC
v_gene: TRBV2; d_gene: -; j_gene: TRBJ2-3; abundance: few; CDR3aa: CASMSGTPPDTQYF; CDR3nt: TGTGCCAGCATGTCCGGGACCCCGCCAGATACGCAGTATTTT
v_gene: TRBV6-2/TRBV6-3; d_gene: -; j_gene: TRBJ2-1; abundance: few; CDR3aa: CASRDSASSYNEQFF; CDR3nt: TGTGCCAGCAGGGATAGTGCCAGCTCCTACAATGAGCAGTTCTTC
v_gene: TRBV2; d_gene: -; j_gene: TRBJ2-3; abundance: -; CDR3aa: CASSERASLADTQYF; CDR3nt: TGTGCCAGCAGTGAACGCGCCAGCCTTGCAGATACGCAGTATTTT
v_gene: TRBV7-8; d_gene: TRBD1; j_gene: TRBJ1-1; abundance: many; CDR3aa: CASSPPGTGYTEAFF; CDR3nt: TGTGCCAGCAGCCCACCCGGGACAGGGTACACTGAAGCTTTCTTT
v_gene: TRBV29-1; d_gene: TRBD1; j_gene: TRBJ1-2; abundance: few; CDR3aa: CSVILGQGGYGYTF; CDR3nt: TGCAGCGTTATATTGGGACAGGGTGGCTATGGCTACACCTTC
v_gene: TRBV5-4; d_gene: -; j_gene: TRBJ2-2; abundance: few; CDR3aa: CASSLASVNTGELFF; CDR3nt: TGTGCCAGCAGCTTAGCTAGCGTCAACACCGGGGAGCTGTTTTTT
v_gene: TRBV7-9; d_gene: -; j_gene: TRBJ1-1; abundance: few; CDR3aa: CASSLGSSTEAFF; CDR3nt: TGTGCCAGCAGCTTAGGCAGTAGCACTGAAGCTTTCTTT
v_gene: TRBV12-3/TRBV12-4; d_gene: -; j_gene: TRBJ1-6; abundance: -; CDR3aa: CASSTGTRSSPLHF; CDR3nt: TGTGCCAGCAGTACCGGGACACGAAGCTCACCCCTCCACTTT
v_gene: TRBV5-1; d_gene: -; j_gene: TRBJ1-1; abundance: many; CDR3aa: CASSLYRTENTEAFF; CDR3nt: TGCGCCAGCAGCTTGTATAGGACGGAGAACACTGAAGCTTTCTTT
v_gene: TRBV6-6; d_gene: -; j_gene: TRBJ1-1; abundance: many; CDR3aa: CASTRLTLGNTEAFF; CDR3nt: TGTGCCAGCACCCGTCTCACCTTGGGGAACACTGAAGCTTTCTTT
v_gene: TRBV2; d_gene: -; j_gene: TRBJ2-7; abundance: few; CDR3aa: CASSAGLPSYEQYF; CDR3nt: TGTGCCAGCAGTGCGGGACTGCCTTCCTACGAGCAGTACTTC
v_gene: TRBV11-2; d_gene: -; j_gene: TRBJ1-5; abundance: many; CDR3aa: CASSADRRPQHF; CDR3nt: TGTGCCAGCAGCGCCGACAGGCGGCCCCAGCATTTT
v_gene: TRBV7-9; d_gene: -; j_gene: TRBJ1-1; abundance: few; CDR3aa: CASSLGDLSQWGTEAFF; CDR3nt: TGTGCCAGCAGCTTAGGGGACCTCTCCCAGTGGGGCACTGAAGCTTTCTTT
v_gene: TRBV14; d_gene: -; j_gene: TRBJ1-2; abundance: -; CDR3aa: CASSQTGALGYGYTF; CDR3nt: TGTGCCAGCAGCCAAACTGGGGCCCTCGGTTATGGCTACACCTTC
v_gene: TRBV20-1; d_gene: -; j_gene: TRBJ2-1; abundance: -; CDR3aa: CSALFTNEQFF; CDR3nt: TGCAGTGCCCTCTTTACAAATGAGCAGTTCTTC
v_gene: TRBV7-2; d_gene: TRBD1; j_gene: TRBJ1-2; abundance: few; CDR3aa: CASSSRQGNGYTF; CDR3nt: TGTGCCAGCAGCTCTCGACAGGGAAATGGCTACACCTTC
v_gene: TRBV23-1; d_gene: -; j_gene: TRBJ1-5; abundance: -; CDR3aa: CASSQSRRTFLCQPQHF; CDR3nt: TGCGCCAGCAGTCAATCGCGCAGAACCTTCCTCTGCCAGCCCCAGCATTTT
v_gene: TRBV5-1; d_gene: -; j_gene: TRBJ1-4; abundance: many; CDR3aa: CASSLGSAGRSNEKLFF; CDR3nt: TGCGCCAGCAGCTTGGGCTCGGCAGGGCGGTCTAATGAAAAACTGTTTTTT
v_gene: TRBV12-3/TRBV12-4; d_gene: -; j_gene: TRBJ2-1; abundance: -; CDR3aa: CASSLRVLGEQFF; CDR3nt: TGTGCCAGCAGCCTCCGGGTTCTGGGGGAGCAGTTCTTC
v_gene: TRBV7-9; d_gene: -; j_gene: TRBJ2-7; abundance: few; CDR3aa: CASSWGDHSYEQYF; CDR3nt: TGTGCCAGCAGCTGGGGGGACCACTCCTACGAGCAGTACTTC